Below are 7 T cell receptor beta chains sequenced from a single sample in a study of long-term antiretroviral therapy in people with HIV. The authors ran the immunoSEQ assay, v3.0, at survey level. Sequencing was performed with immunoSEQ multiplex PCR; in TCRdb, only in-frame clones are kept and a portion is missing. The sample contains over 35,000 clones, around 80% of which appear only once. The sequences come from unsorted PBMCs, collected 1.5 years after starting antiretroviral therapy. These receptors came from a man between 18 and 35 years old with HIV.

In nucleotides, the CDR3 is TGTGCCAGCAGTGGTACGGTAAAGGCCAACGTCCTGACTTTC. It codes for CASSGTVKANVLTF. J is TRBJ2-6 and V is TRBV2, with no clear D. Germline V lookup: CDR1 SNHLY, CDR2 FYNNEI. V was cut by 4 bases and J by 6 bases, with 10 bases left in between. The CDR3 consists of 14 residues.

The V call is TRBV13, the J call TRBJ2-7, with 9 bases matching TRBD1. Germline lookup yields CDR1 PRHDT and CDR2 FYEKMQ (reference sequence). The ends lost 4 bases at V and 2 bases at J; junction bases unmatched: 3. The CDR3 contains 14 residues. The CDR3 DNA follows: TGTGCCAGCAGCTCCGGGACAGGGACCTACGAGCAGTACTTC. It codes for CASSSGTGTYEQYF.

The V call is TRBV7-2, the J call TRBJ2-7; perhaps TRBD1 as D (5 bases). Germline V CDR1 and CDR2: SGHTA, FQGNSA. The length of the CDR3 is 16 residues. The ends were cut back, 0 bases at V and 3 bases at J, with 15 bases in the middle. CDR3 amino acids: CASSLAALADIYEQYF. In DNA, the CDR3 is TGTGCCAGCAGCTTAGCTGCATTGGCGGACATCTACGAGCAGTACTTC.

The chain uses TRBV10-3 and TRBJ2-1; 9 bases agree with TRBD2. The CDR3 has 14 amino acids. CDR1 and CDR2 from the germline V gene are ENHRY and SYGVKD. V lost 4 bases, J lost 5 bases, and 3 bases stayed unmatched. The DNA for the CDR3 is TGTGCCATCAGTGGACTAGCGGACAACAATGAGCAGTTCTTC. This codes for CAISGLADNNEQFF.

The chain recombines TRBV11-3 with TRBJ2-2; possibly TRBD2 for D (5 bases). Looked up from germline, CDR1 is SGHNT and CDR2 is YENEEA. CDR3 length: 13 residues. V lost 5 bases, J lost 6 bases, and 10 bases lay in between. The CDR3 nucleotides read TGTGCCAGCAGCCCGCGGGTGCCCGGGGAGCTGTTTTTT. Translation: CASSPRVPGELFF.

This chain uses TRBV4-3 with TRBJ2-7; D possibly corresponds to TRBD2 (7 bases). CDR3 length: 14 amino acids. Trimming took 0 bases from V and 2 from J, leaving 8 bases between them. CDR1 and CDR2 (germline): LGHNA, YSLEER. The CDR3 protein is CASSQERGPYEQYF. In DNA form, the CDR3 reads TGCGCCAGCAGCCAAGAGCGGGGGCCCTACGAGCAGTACTTC.

The rearrangement joins TRBV19 to TRBJ2-7; D remains unclear. The ends were cut back, 6 bases at V and 2 bases at J, with 17 bases in the middle. Germline assignment: CDR1 LNHDA and CDR2 SQIVND (reference sequence). The CDR3 extends over 15 amino acids. The CDR3 DNA follows: TGTGCCAGTAGCCCGGGTCCCATGGGAACCTACGAGCAGTACTTC. This translates into CASSPGPMGTYEQYF.